This record concerns one T cell receptor beta chain sequence. What it binds is unknown. 13 Jbeta primers and 60 Vbeta primers were used for the PCR. Profiling relied on immunoSEQ multiplex PCR, and the TCRdb table lists in-frame clones only, not all of them. The sample carries around 150,000 clones, about 72% recorded once. This CDR3 has 15 amino acids. Germline-derived CDR1 and CDR2 are MNHNS and SASEGT. Trimming removed 10 bases from V and 1 base from J, with 18 bases in between. These data originate in a study of cytomegalovirus exposure and HLA in healthy donors. General observations from the study: Per a later analysis, approximately 16,000 TCR beta sequences showed association with HLA alleles at 0.05 false discovery rate.

Sequenced sample: PBMCs. This clonotype originated in a man aged 25 to 40 in good health and CMV-seropositive. The V gene is TRBV6-1, the J gene TRBJ2-3, with D possibly being TRBD2 (5 bases). CDR3 in DNA: TGTGCCACCAAGTGGGGTGGCGGGCGCACAGATACGCAGTATTTT. Protein product: CATKWGGGRTDTQYF.